This entry is about one TCR beta chain. Cohort placement rested on clinical history that participants reported themselves. The CDR3 runs to 16 residues. Germline V gene data show CDR1 as SGHTA and CDR2 as FQGNSA. The V and J ends lost 4 bases and 3 bases respectively, with 16 bases between them. This sample was included in a study of blood T cell repertoires in COVID-19. Per the authors' pipeline: Reference gene primer amplification in the assay estimated nucleated cell counts. The assay was immunoSEQ multiplex PCR, and TCRdb's table has in-frame clones only and misses some. The V and J calls and clone size were taken over from that table, and D and trimming were inferred from the DNA. The sample records some 180,000 clones, around 82% being singletons.

The receptor comes from a woman in her sixties with acute COVID-19. The sample consisted of PBMCs or T cells enriched from blood (not recorded which). The chain has TRBV7-2 and TRBJ1-3; D is perhaps TRBD1 (6 bases). The CDR3 is CASSSNRVGNGNTIYF. DNA for the CDR3: TGTGCCAGCAGCTCTAACAGGGTCGGGAATGGAAACACCATATATTTT.